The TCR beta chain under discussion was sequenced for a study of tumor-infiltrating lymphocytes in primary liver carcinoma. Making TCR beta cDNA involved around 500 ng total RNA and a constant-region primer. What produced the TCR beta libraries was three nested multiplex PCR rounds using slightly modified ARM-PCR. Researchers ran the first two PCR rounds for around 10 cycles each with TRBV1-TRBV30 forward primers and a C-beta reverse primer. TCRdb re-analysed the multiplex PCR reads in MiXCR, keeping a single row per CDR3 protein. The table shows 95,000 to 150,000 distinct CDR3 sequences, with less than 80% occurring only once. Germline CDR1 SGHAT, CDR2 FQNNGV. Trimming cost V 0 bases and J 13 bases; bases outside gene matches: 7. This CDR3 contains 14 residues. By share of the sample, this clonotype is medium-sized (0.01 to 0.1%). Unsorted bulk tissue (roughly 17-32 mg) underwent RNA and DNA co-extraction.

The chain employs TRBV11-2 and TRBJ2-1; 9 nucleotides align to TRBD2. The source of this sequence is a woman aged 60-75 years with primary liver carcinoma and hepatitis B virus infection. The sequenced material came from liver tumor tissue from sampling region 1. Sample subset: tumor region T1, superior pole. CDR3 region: CASSLDPGLAGQFF. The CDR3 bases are TGTGCCAGCAGCTTAGATCCGGGGCTAGCGGGACAGTTCTTC.